This T cell receptor beta chain was retrieved from a study of regulatory T cells in long-lasting Graves disease. Study details: Treatment with antithyroid drugs for over 5 years, together with positive TSH receptor antibodies, meant persistent Graves' disease. Study outcomes and limitations: There was favoring of TRBV28, TRBJ1-2 and TRBJ2-5 in persistent disease. Persistent Graves' patients had lower TCR diversity than newly diagnosed ones.

V trimming: 10 bases; J trimming: 5 bases; junction bases outside the gene matches: 10. The CDR3 is 14 amino acids. Germline CDR1 is SNHLY and CDR2 is FYNNEI. Construction of the TCR beta libraries employed iRepertoire HTBI primers in conjunction with Arm-PCR of CDR3 regions. Each CDR3 protein gets one entry after TCRdb re-called the multiplex PCR reads with MiXCR. The profile shows more than 650,000 distinct CDR3 sequences, about 32% of them singletons. This clonotype was observed a few times. Its specificity is not known. Noted time point: persistent/refractory GD, antithyroid drugs over 5 years with positive TRAb. There was RNA extracted from PBMCs, and the TCR library was made from it.

The chain uses TRBV2 and TRBJ2-3, with TRBD2 matching over 9 bases. The sequencing used peripheral blood mononuclear cells (PBMCs), collected when the disease was refractory, from a patient treated with antithyroid drugs. This clonotype originated in a female donor with Graves disease. The CDR3 protein is CATGVAGAIDTQYF. The CDR3 DNA is TGTGCCACCGGAGTAGCGGGAGCGATAGATACGCAGTATTTT.